These 9 T cell receptor beta chains originate from one sample sequenced in a study of HIV-infected patients and healthy controls. TCRdb analysed the 5' RACE reads with MiXCR anew, one entry per CDR3 protein. The table has around 62,000 distinct CDR3 sequences, 15% to 20% seen once; the top ten hold about 1.5%. The sample was CD4+ T cells from blood. The receptors originated from a human donor in good health.

This clonotype was detected a few times. The chain couples TRBV4-2 to TRBJ1-3; maybe TRBD1 (5 bases). The CDR3 length is 16 residues. Per the germline V gene, CDR1 is LGHNA and CDR2 is YNFKEQ. The V end was cut by 4 bases, the J end by 1 base, with 14 bases between. The CDR3 DNA reads as TGTGCCAGCAGCCGAGACGGGGGGTCGTCTGGAAACACCATATATTTT. Translation gives CASSRDGGSSGNTIYF.

This chain joins TRBV3-1 and TRBJ2-2; TRBD2 is a possible D gene (5 bases). Germline V lookup: CDR1 LGHDT, CDR2 YNNKEL (reference sequence). There are 13 residues in the CDR3. The ends were cut back, 5 bases at V and 3 bases at J, with 7 bases in the middle. DNA for the CDR3: TGTGCCAGCAGCTACGGGGACACCGGGGAGCTGTTTTTT. Its protein product is CASSYGDTGELFF. Together with reference TRBV3-1 and TRBJ2-2, the CDR3 gives the full variable domain: DTAVSQTPKYLVTQMGNDKSIKCEQNLGHDTMYWYKQDSKKFLKIMFSYNNKELIINETVPNRFSPKSPDKAHLNLHINSLELGDSAVYFCASSYGDTGELFFGEGSRLTVL.

The chain carries TRBV14 and TRBJ2-7; TRBD1 might be the D (5 bases). The CDR3 consists of 14 residues. Trimming took 1 base from V and 4 from J, leaving 11 bases between them. From germline, CDR1 is SGHDN and CDR2 FVKESK. The CDR3 spells CASSQVGRAYEQYF. CDR3 nucleotides: TGTGCCAGCAGCCAAGTAGGCAGGGCATACGAGCAGTACTTC.

This clonotype was found a few times. The J gene is TRBJ1-1, the V gene TRBV29-1, with 7 bases identical to TRBD1. In germline, CDR1 is SQVTM, CDR2 ANQGSEA. This CDR3 spans 11 amino acids. With 3 bases clipped from V and 5 bases from J, the junction kept 0 bases outside the gene matches. Here the CDR3 reads CSVEGQTEAFF. CDR3 sequence (DNA): TGCAGCGTTGAGGGACAGACTGAAGCTTTCTTT.

This clonotype has at least ten counts. The chain links TRBV7-2 to TRBJ1-1; no reliable D call. V lost 5 bases to trimming and J lost 11 bases, with 12 bases between them. CDR3 length: 11 residues. The germline gives CDR1 SGHTA, CDR2 FQGNSA. CDR3 amino acids: CASSGGFPAFF. CDR3 sequence (DNA): TGTGCCAGCAGCGGTGGATTTCCGGCTTTCTTT.

The rearrangement links TRBV5-1 to TRBJ1-1; D might be TRBD1 (5 bases). Between the trimmed V and J ends, which lost 4 bases and 4 bases, there was a span of 14 bases. The CDR3 has 14 residues. Germline V gene sequence: CDR1 SGHRS, CDR2 YFSETQ. The CDR3 reads CASSPAGGSTEAFF. DNA for the CDR3: TGCGCCAGCAGCCCGGCGGGGGGGAGCACTGAAGCTTTCTTT. The full variable domain, completed using reference TRBV5-1 and TRBJ1-1, is KAGVTQTPRYLIKTRGQQVTLSCSPISGHRSVSWYQQTPGQGLQFLFEYFSETQRNKGNFPGRFSGRQFSNSRSEMNVSTLELGDSALYLCASSPAGGSTEAFFGQGTRLTVV.

CDR3 coding DNA: TGCGCCAGCAGGTCAAGCGGGAGTGCCTACGAGCAGTACTTC. Its protein is CASRSSGSAYEQYF. The V call is TRBV4-1, the J call TRBJ2-7, with 8 bases lining up with TRBD2. CDR1 is MGHRA and CDR2 is YSYEKL in the germline V gene. The trim removed 6 bases at V and 2 bases at J, leaving 6 bases unmatched. The CDR3 consists of 14 residues.

This clonotype was counted only a few times. The chain links TRBV5-1 to TRBJ1-1, with D uncertain. Trimming shortened V by 1 base and J by 1 base, and 8 bases separated the two germline ends. The CDR3 has 14 amino acids. In germline, CDR1 is SGHRS, CDR2 YFSETQ. CDR3 amino acids: CASSLIDPNTEAFF. The CDR3 nucleotides are TGCGCCAGCAGCTTGATTGACCCGAACACTGAAGCTTTCTTT.

V gene TRBV2 combines with J gene TRBJ2-5, with 7 positions matching TRBD2. Germline-derived CDR1 and CDR2 are SNHLY and FYNNEI. CDR3 length: 13 amino acids. Trimming cost V 6 bases and J 4 bases; bases outside gene matches: 5. Here the CDR3 reads CASSRLARETQYF. The CDR3 nucleotides read TGTGCCAGCAGCCGACTAGCCCGAGAGACCCAGTACTTC.